This T cell receptor (beta chain) is from a study of cytomegalovirus exposure and HLA in healthy donors. Across the study: In an earlier analysis, 117 million unique TCR beta sequences were found from about 190 million T cells.

Study conclusions and caveats: What TCR beta sequences reportedly achieved was accurate prediction of HLA-A and HLA-B alleles in most subjects.

Despite likely unrecorded immune exposures, the donors were nominally healthy at the time of sampling. CDR3 length: 13 residues. Germline values: CDR1 MNHEY, CDR2 SVGAGI. The V end lost 10 bases, the J end lost 7 bases, and 20 bases lay between the germline ends. This clone was detected once. What it binds is not known. PCR was performed using 60 Vbeta and 13 Jbeta primers. The method was immunoSEQ multiplex PCR; TCRdb's version includes in-frame clones alone and lacks a portion of them. The table includes some 140,000 clones, about 83% detected once. The sequencing input was PBMCs. The gene calls are TRBV6-5 and TRBJ2-7; tentatively, D is TRBD1 (5 bases). The sequence came from a woman in her forties in good health and CMV-seronegative. For the CDR3, the DNA is TGTGCCACCTTTGACAGTGCGGCCAGGGAGCAGTACTTC. It encodes CATFDSAAREQYF.